The 14 T cell receptor beta chains presented below share a single source sample, sequenced in a study of T cell repertoires in cytomegalovirus infection. Which antigens these TCRs recognize remains unknown. A single record per CDR3 protein comes from TCRdb applying MiXCR to the reads. The sample yields hundreds of thousands of distinct CDR3 sequences, roughly a third seen once. The sample here was cultured PBMCs, taken from culture after CMV antigen stimulation. All receptors derive from a human donor in good health (CMV status not recorded). Some clones in this sample may be carry-over from other donors' samples.

This clonotype has only a few counts. V is TRBV7-8 and J is TRBJ2-3; TRBD2 matches at 8 bases. Germline values: CDR1 SGHVS, CDR2 FQNEAQ. The V and J ends lost 3 bases and 5 bases, in that order; junction bases with no gene match: 4. This CDR3 is built from 14 residues. CDR3 amino acids: CASSLTSVRDTQYF. The CDR3 nucleotides read TGTGCCAGCAGCTTGACTAGCGTCCGAGATACGCAGTATTTT.

This clonotype appeared a few times. J is TRBJ1-1 and V is TRBV7-4; D not certain. The CDR3 has 15 residues. V shed 0 bases and J shed 0 bases, with 8 bases lying between them. Looked up from germline, CDR1 is SGHVT and CDR2 is SQSDAQ. The CDR3 region is CASSLASLLNTEAFF. The CDR3 region has the DNA TGTGCCAGCAGCTTAGCGTCCCTTTTGAACACTGAAGCTTTCTTT.

This rearrangement joins TRBV18 to TRBJ2-1, with 7 nucleotides matching TRBD2. The CDR3 covers 15 residues. With V trimmed by 4 bases and J by 0 bases, 3 bases remained unmatched. Per the germline V gene, CDR1 is KGHSH and CDR2 is LQKENI. CDR3 DNA: TGTGCCAGCTCACAAAGCGGGAACTCCTACAATGAGCAGTTCTTC. It is translated as CASSQSGNSYNEQFF.

This clonotype occurred many times. V is TRBV24-1 and J is TRBJ2-1; weak D call: TRBD2 (6 bases). The CDR3 contains 15 residues. Trimming took off 3 bases at V and 6 bases at J, with 14 bases between the two ends. Germline V lookup: CDR1 KGHDR, CDR2 SFDVKD. CDR3 sequence (DNA): TGTGCCACCAGTGATCCCGGGATAGCGGCCAATGAGCAGTTCTTC. Translated, it gives CATSDPGIAANEQFF.

This clonotype was counted between two and nine times. This sequence joins TRBV7-9 and TRBJ2-2; 7 bases agree with TRBD2. Per germline, CDR1 SEHNR and CDR2 FQNEAQ (reference sequence). This CDR3 comprises 17 residues. V lost 4 bases, J lost 3 bases, and 11 bases stayed unmatched. CDR3 sequence: CASSSSPSGVDTGELFF. CDR3 coding DNA: TGTGCCAGCAGCTCCAGTCCGAGCGGGGTTGACACCGGGGAGCTGTTTTTT.

J is TRBJ1-6 and V is TRBV10-3; D remains ambiguous. The germline CDR1 and CDR2 sequences are ENHRY and SYGVKD. The V end lost 6 bases, the J end lost 7 bases, and 10 bases lay between the germline ends. The CDR3 has 13 residues. CDR3: CAISRTDNSPLHF. The DNA for the CDR3 is TGTGCCATCAGCAGGACGGACAATTCACCCCTCCACTTT.

This clonotype came up a few times. The chain is built from TRBV7-2 and TRBJ2-2, with 13 bases identical to TRBD2. Per germline, CDR1 SGHTA and CDR2 FQGNSA. This CDR3 has 16 amino acids. J was trimmed by 7 bases and V by 5 bases; bases with no gene match: 7. CDR3 loop: CASSPRTSGSGGELFF. Here the CDR3 DNA reads TGTGCCAGCAGCCCCCGGACTAGCGGGAGTGGCGGGGAGCTGTTTTTT.

J is TRBJ1-4 and V is TRBV7-8, with TRBD1 as a possible D gene (5 bases). Trimming left V 5 bases short and J 0 bases short, with 19 bases between. The germline CDR1 and CDR2 sequences are SGHVS and FQNEAQ. This CDR3 contains 18 residues. CDR3 DNA: TGTGCCAGCAGCCGGGACGCCGGCACTTATGCAACTAATGAAAAACTGTTTTTT. Translating it yields CASSRDAGTYATNEKLFF.

The chain joins TRBV12-3 or TRBV12-4 to TRBJ2-2, with D tentatively TRBD1 (6 bases). V was trimmed by 6 bases and J by 6 bases, leaving 14 bases between them. The CDR3 is made up of 14 amino acids. The CDR3 loop reads CASRQHQGSGELFF. The CDR3 bases are TGTGCCAGCAGACAGCATCAGGGGTCCGGGGAGCTGTTTTTT.

A few counts support this clonotype. This chain uses TRBV20-1 with TRBJ1-5; 9 bases are shared with TRBD1. With V trimmed by 3 bases and J by 3 bases, 6 bases remained unmatched. This CDR3 has 15 amino acids. The germline CDR1 and CDR2 sequences are DFQATT and SNEGSKA (reference sequence). The DNA for the CDR3 is TGCAGTGCTAGGTGGACAGGGGATGTCAATCAGCCCCAGCATTTT. Translated: CSARWTGDVNQPQHF.

The chain links TRBV5-1 to TRBJ1-2; the D gene is possibly TRBD1 (6 bases). The CDR3 runs 15 residues. The V gene's germline CDR1 is SGHRS and CDR2 YFSETQ. V lost 0 bases to trimming and J lost 7 bases, with 16 bases between them. The CDR3 here is CASSLDTQGQGGYTF. In DNA, the CDR3 is TGCGCCAGCAGCTTGGATACCCAGGGGCAAGGTGGCTACACCTTC.

This clonotype was detected a few times. The chain combines TRBV7-2 with TRBJ2-1; 8 bases agree with TRBD1. In germline, CDR1 is SGHTA, CDR2 FQGNSA. Trimming removed 4 bases from V and 3 bases from J; junction bases left unmatched: 5. The CDR3 is 15 amino acids. The CDR3 spells CASSWGTGNYNEQFF. Written as DNA, the CDR3 is TGTGCCAGCAGCTGGGGGACAGGAAACTACAATGAGCAGTTCTTC.

V gene TRBV28 combines with J gene TRBJ1-5; D unclear. The V and J ends lost 8 bases and 4 bases respectively, with 18 bases between them. This CDR3 is 15 amino acids long. CDR1 is MDHEN, CDR2 SYDVKM, per germline. CDR3 DNA sequence: TGTGCCAGCTGGTCTGATACCGCGTCAAATCAGCCCCAGCATTTT. Protein: CASWSDTASNQPQHF. Supplemented by reference TRBV28 and TRBJ1-5, the full variable domain reads DVKVTQSSRYLVKRTGEKVFLECVQDMDHENMFWYRQDPGLGLRLIYFSYDVKMKEKGDIPEGYSVSREKKERFSLILESASTNQTSMYLCASWSDTASNQPQHFGDGTRLSIL.

In its sample, this clonotype was seen many times. This chain connects TRBV6-6 to TRBJ1-5; D uncertain. This CDR3 has 14 amino acids. Germline loops: CDR1 MNHNY, CDR2 SVGAGI (reference sequence). The V gene lost 2 bases and the J gene lost 0 bases, with 5 bases spanning the gap. The CDR3 protein is CASSYGYSNQPQHF. The CDR3 bases are TGTGCCAGCAGTTACGGCTATAGCAATCAGCCCCAGCATTTT.